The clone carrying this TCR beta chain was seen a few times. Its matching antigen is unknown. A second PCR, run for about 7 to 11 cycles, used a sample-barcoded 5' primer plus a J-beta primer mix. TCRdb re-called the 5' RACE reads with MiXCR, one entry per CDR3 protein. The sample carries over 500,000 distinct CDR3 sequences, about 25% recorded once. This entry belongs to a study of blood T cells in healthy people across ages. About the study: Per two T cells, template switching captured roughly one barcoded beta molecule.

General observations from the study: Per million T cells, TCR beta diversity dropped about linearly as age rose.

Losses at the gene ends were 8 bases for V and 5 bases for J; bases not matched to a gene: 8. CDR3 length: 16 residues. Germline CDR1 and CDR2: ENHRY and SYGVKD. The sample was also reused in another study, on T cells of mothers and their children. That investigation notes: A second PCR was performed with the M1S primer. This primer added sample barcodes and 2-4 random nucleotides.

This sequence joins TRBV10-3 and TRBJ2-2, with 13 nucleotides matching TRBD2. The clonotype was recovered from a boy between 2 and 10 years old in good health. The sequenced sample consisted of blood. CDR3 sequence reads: CAISGLAGQGTGELFF. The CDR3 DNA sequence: TGTGCCATCTCGGGACTAGCGGGGCAGGGGACCGGGGAGCTGTTTTTT.